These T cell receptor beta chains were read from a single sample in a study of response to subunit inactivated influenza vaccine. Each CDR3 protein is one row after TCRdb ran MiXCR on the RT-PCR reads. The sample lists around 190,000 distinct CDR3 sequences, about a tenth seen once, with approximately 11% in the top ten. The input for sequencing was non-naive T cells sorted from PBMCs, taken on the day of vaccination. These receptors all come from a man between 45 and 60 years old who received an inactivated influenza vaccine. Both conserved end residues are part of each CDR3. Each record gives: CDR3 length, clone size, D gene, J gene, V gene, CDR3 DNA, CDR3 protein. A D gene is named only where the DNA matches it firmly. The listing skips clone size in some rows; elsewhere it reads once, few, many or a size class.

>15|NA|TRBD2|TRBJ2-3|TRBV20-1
TGCAGTGCCCCCTCCGTGGCGGGGGAGCGGAGGACCCAGTATTTT
CSAPSVAGERRTQYF
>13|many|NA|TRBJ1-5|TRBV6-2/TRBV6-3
TGTGCCAGCAGTCCATCAGGCTTACAGCCCCAGCATTTT
CASSPSGLQPQHF
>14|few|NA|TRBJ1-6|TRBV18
TGTGCCAGCTCATCACAGGGCTATAATTCACCCCTCCACTTT
CASSSQGYNSPLHF
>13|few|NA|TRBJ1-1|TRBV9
TGTGCCAGCAGCAAGGGGGATGTCGCTGAAGCTTTCTTT
CASSKGDVAEAFF
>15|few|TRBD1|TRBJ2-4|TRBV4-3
TGCGCCAGCAGCCACCAACAGGGGGCAGGAAACATTCAGTACTTC
CASSHQQGAGNIQYF
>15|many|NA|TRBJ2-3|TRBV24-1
TGTGCCACCAGTGCCGCGGGACGATTGACAGATACGCAGTATTTT
CATSAAGRLTDTQYF
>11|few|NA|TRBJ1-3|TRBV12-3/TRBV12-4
TGTGCCAGCAGTGCCACTCCCACCATATATTTT
CASSATPTIYF
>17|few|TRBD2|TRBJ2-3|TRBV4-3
TGCGCCAGCAGCCCGCGGAAGGCTAGCGGTTGGGGGGATACGCAGTATTTT
CASSPRKASGWGDTQYF
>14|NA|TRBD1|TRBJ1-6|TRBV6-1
TGTGCCAGCCAAAGGGACAGGGGAAGATCACCCCTCCACTTT
CASQRDRGRSPLHF
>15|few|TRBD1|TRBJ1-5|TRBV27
TGTGCCAGCAAGGACAGGGGAGTGCGCAATCAGCCCCAGCATTTT
CASKDRGVRNQPQHF
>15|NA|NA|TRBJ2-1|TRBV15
TGTGCCACCAGCAGAGGGGGCGGGGGCTCCAATGAGCAGTTCTTC
CATSRGGGGSNEQFF
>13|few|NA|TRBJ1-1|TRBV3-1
TGTGCCAGCAGCCCCTCCAGAGTGGCTGAAGCTTTCTTT
CASSPSRVAEAFF
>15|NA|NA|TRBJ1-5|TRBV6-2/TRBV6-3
TGTGCCAGCAGTTACGGGCTGGGTAAGAAACAGCCCCAGCATTTT
CASSYGLGKKQPQHF
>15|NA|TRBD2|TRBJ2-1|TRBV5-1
TGCGCCAGCAGTTTAAGCGGGAGTCTTGGTCACGAGCAGTTCTTC
CASSLSGSLGHEQFF
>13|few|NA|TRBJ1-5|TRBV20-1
TGCAGTGCCTCGACATCTCGCAATCAGCCCCAGCATTTT
CSASTSRNQPQHF
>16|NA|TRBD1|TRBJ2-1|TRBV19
TGTGCCAGTAGTATAGATCTGGGCAGGGGGCGAGGTGAGCAGTTCTTC
CASSIDLGRGRGEQFF
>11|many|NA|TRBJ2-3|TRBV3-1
TGTGCCAGCAGAATGGCAGATACGCAGTATTTT
CASRMADTQYF
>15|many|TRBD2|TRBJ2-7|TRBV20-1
TGCAGTGCTAGCCCCTGGACTAGTAGAACCTACGAGCAGTACTTC
CSASPWTSRTYEQYF